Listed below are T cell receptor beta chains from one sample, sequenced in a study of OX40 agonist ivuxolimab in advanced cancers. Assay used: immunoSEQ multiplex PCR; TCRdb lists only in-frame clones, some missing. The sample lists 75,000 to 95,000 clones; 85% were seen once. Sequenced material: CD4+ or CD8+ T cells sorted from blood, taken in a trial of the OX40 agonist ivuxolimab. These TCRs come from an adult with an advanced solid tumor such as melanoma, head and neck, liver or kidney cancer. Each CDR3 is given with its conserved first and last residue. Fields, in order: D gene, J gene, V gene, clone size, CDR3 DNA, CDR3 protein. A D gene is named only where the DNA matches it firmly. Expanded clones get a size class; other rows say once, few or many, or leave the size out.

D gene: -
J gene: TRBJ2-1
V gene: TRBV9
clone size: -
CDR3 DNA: TGTGCCAGCAGCGTAGGAGCAGCAGCCTACAATGAGCAGTTCTTC
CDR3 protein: CASSVGAAAYNEQFF

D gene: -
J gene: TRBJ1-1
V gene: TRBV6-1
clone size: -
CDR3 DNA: TGTGCCAGCAGTGACGCAACGATAACAGGTTCCACTGAAGCTTTCTTT
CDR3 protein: CASSDATITGSTEAFF

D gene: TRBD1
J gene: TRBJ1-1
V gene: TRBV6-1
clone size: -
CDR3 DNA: TGTGCCAGCAGAGACAGGGTTAATAGGGACACTGAAGCTTTCTTT
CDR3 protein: CASRDRVNRDTEAFF

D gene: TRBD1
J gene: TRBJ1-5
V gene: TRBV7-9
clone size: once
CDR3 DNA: TGTGCCAGCAGCTTAGACAGGGGAGGAAGTCAGCCCCAGCATTTT
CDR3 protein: CASSLDRGGSQPQHF

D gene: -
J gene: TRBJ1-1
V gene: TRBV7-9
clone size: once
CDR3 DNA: TGTGCCAGCAGCTTATCGGGGGGCTTGCCTGAAGCTTTCTTT
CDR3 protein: CASSLSGGLPEAFF

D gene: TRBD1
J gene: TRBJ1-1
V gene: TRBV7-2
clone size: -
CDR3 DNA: TGTGCCAGCAGCGCACAGGGGTCCATGAACACTGAAGCTTTCTTT
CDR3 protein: CASSAQGSMNTEAFF

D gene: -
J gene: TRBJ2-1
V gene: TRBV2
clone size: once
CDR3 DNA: TGTGCCAGCAGTGTGACAGGAGGATTCTACAATGAGCAGTTCTTC
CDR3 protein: CASSVTGGFYNEQFF

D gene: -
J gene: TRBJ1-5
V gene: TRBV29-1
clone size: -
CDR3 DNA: TGCAGCGTTGAAAGAGGGGATGGCCAGCCCCAGCATTTT
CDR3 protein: CSVERGDGQPQHF

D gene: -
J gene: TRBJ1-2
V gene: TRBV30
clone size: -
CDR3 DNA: TGTGCCTGGAGCAGGGGTTTTAATGGCTACACCTTC
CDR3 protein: CAWSRGFNGYTF

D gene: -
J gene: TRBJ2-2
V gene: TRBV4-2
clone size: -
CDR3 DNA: TGTGCCAGCAGCCAAGATGAATCCGACGAGGGTGACACCGGGGAGCTGTTTTTT
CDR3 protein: CASSQDESDEGDTGELFF

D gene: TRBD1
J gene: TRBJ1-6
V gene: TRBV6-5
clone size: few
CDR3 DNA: TGTGCCAGCAGACTGACAGGGATTCCCCTCCACTTT
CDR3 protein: CASRLTGIPLHF

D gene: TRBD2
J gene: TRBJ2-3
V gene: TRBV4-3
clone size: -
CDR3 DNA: TGCGCCAGCAGCCAACTCGCCGGGACTAGCGGGGGGGCAGCCGCAGATACGCAGTATTTT
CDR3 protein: CASSQLAGTSGGAAADTQYF

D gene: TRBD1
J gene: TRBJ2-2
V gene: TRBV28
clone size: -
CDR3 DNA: TGTGCCAGCGCGGCCAGGGACAGGGTCTCTGGGGAGCTGTTTTTT
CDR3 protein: CASAARDRVSGELFF

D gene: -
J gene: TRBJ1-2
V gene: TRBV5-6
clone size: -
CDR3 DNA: TGTGCCAGCAGCTGGGCGACGGCATCCTATGGCTACACCTTC
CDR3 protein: CASSWATASYGYTF

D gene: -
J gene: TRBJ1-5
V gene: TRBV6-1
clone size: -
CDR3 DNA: TGTGCCAGCAGCCAAGTAGGCAATCAGCCCCAGCATTTT
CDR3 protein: CASSQVGNQPQHF

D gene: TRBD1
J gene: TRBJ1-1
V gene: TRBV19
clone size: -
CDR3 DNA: TGTGCCAGTAGATTGGGACAGGGGGACACTGAAGCTTTCTTT
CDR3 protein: CASRLGQGDTEAFF

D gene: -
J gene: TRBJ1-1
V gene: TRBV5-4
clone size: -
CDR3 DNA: TGTGCCAGCGCCCGCCTCATGAACACTGAAGCTTTCTTT
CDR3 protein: CASARLMNTEAFF

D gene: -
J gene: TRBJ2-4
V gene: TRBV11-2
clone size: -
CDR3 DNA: TGTGCCAGCAGCTACCGGGCTCTGCAAAACATTCAGTACTTC
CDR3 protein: CASSYRALQNIQYF

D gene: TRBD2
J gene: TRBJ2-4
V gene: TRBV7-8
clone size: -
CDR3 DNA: TGTGCCAGCAGCAAGGGACTAGCGGAAGCCAAAAACATTCAGTACTTC
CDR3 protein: CASSKGLAEAKNIQYF

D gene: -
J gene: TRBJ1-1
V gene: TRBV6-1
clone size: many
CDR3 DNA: TGTGCCAGCAGTGAAGGAGGCGTAGGGGCTTTCTTT
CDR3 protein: CASSEGGVGAFF

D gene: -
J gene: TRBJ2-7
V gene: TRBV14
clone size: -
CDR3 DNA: TGTGCCAGCAGCCAACTTGGGAGCACCTACGAGCAGTACTTC
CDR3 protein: CASSQLGSTYEQYF

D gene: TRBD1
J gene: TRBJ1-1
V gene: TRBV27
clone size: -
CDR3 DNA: TGTGCCAGCAGTCTCCAAGACAGGGTGGGCACTGAAGCTTTCTTT
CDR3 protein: CASSLQDRVGTEAFF

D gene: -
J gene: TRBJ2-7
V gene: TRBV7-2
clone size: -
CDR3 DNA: TGTGCCAGCAGCTTAGACAAGAGCTCCTACGAGCAGTACTTC
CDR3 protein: CASSLDKSSYEQYF

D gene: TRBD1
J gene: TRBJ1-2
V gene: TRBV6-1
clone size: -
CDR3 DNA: TGTGCCAGCAGAGAAACCGCGACAGGGCGGCTTGGCTACACCTTC
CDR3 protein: CASRETATGRLGYTF

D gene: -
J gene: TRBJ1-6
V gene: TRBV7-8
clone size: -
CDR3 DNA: TGTGCCAGCAGCTTGCAGGGTACTTATAATTCACCCCTCCACTTT
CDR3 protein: CASSLQGTYNSPLHF

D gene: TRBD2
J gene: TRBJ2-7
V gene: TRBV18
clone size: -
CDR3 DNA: TGTGCCAGCTCACGGGTTGGGACTAGCGGGAGCAGCTTGTACGAGCAGTACTTC
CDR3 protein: CASSRVGTSGSSLYEQYF

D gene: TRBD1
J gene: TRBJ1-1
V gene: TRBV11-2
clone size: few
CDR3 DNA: TGTGCCAGCAGCTTAGACCCAGGGGGCGGGACTGAAGCTTTCTTT
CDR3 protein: CASSLDPGGGTEAFF

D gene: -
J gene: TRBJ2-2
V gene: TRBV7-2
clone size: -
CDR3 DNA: TGTGCCAGCAGCCCGGCGCCGGGGGAGCTGTTTTTT
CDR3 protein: CASSPAPGELFF